This T cell receptor beta chain was recovered during a study of T cell changes during pregnancy in multiple sclerosis. Only in-frame clones appear in the TCRdb table, and some are missing; sequencing was by immunoSEQ multiplex PCR. The sample has about 50,000 clones, around 90% seen once. Germline V gives CDR1 SGDLS, CDR2 YYNGEE. This CDR3 region has 15 residues. The ends lost 3 bases at V and 2 bases at J; junction bases unmatched: 8. Sequencing was performed on CD4+ T cells from peripheral blood mononuclear cells, taken after pregnancy. The V and J genes are TRBV9 and TRBJ2-7, with 7 bases lining up with TRBD1. The TCR was taken from a female donor with multiple sclerosis, enrolled in a pregnancy study. CDR3: CASSATIRGPYEQYF. DNA for the CDR3: TGTGCCAGCAGCGCCACTATAAGGGGGCCCTACGAGCAGTACTTC.